This T cell receptor (beta chain) was documented in a study of spatial heterogeneity in lung cancer. Study-level points and caveats: Tumors with more nonsynonymous mutations had more expanded intratumoral alpha and beta TCRs.

V lost 5 bases and J lost 2; bases outside the gene matches: 3. Germline V gene sequence: CDR1 DFQATT, CDR2 SNEGSKA (reference sequence). CDR3 length: 13 residues. TCRdb itself ran the 5' RACE reads through MiXCR, one entry per CDR3 protein. The profile shows 3,000 to 4,000 distinct CDR3 sequences, roughly 5% of them singletons. This clonotype was detected only a few times. The target antigen is unknown. As an off-target read in a library built for alpha chains, this beta chain has a frequency of little significance. Indicated time point: sample taken at primary tumor resection. The chain is built from TRBV20-1 and TRBJ2-5, with 9 bases lining up with TRBD2. This receptor was taken from a female donor with early-stage non-small cell lung cancer. The starting material was lung tumor tissue, obtained at surgery. CDR3 loop: CSALSGGQETQYF. CDR3 nucleotide sequence: TGCAGTGCTCTTAGCGGGGGACAAGAGACCCAGTACTTC.